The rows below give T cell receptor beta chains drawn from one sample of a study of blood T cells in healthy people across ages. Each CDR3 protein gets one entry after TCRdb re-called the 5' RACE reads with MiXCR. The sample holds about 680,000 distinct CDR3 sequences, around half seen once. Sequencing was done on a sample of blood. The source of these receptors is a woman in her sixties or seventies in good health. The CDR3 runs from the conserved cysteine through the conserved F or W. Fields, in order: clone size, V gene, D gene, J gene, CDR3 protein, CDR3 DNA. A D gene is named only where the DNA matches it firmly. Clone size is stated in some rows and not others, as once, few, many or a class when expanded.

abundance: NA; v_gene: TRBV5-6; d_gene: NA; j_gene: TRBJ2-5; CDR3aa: CASSPRGGALGETQYF; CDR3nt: TGTGCCAGCAGCCCGCGAGGAGGGGCTCTCGGAGAGACCCAGTACTTC
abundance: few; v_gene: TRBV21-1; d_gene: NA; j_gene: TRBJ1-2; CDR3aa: CASSKEFPPGTGEHGYTF; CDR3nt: TGTGCCAGCAGCAAAGAATTCCCCCCCGGGACAGGGGAACATGGCTACACCTTC
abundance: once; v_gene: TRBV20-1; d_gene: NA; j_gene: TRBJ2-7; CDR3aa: CSASGSGRYEQYF; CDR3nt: TGCAGTGCCAGCGGATCCGGCAGGTACGAGCAGTACTTC
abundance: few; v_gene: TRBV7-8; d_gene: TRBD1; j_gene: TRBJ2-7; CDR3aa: CASSLETNDRGFHYEQYF; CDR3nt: TGTGCCAGCAGCTTAGAAACTAATGACAGGGGGTTTCACTACGAGCAGTACTTC
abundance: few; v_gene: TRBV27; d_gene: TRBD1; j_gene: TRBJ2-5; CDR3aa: CASSVGQFQETQYF; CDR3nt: TGTGCCAGCAGTGTGGGACAGTTCCAAGAGACCCAGTACTTC
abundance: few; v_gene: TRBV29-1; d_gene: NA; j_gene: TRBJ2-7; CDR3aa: CSVEATGRNEQYF; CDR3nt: TGCAGCGTTGAGGCCACAGGGAGAAACGAGCAGTACTTC
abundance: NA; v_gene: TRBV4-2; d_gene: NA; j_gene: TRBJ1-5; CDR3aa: CASSQDAGGLSNQPQHF; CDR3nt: TGTGCCAGCAGCCAAGACGCTGGAGGGCTTAGCAATCAGCCCCAGCATTTT
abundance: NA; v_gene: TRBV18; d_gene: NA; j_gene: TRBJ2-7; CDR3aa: CASSPREGQGTYEQYF; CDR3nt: TGTGCCAGCTCACCACGTGAGGGTCAGGGGACCTACGAGCAGTACTTC
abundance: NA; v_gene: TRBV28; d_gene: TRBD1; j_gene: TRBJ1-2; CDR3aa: CASGGTGGRPSRRGYTF; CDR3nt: TGTGCCAGCGGAGGAACAGGGGGCAGGCCCTCCAGAAGGGGCTACACCTTC
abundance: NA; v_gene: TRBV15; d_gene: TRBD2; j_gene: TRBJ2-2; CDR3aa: CATSRAGGRGTGELFF; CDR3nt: TGTGCCACCAGCAGAGCGGGAGGGCGAGGCACCGGGGAGCTGTTTTTT
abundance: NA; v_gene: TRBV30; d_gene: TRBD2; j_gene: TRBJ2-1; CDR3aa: CAWSVMRTSGHSYNEQFF; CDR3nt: TGTGCCTGGAGTGTAATGCGGACTAGCGGGCACTCCTACAATGAGCAGTTCTTC
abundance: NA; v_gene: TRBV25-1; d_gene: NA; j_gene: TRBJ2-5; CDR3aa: CASSEGKGRQDRETQYF; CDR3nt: TGTGCCAGCAGTGAAGGGAAGGGGCGCCAGGACCGAGAGACCCAGTACTTC
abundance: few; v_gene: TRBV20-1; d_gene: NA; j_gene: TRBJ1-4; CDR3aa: CSASRGRLEKLFF; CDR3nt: TGCAGTGCTTCAAGAGGACGGCTGGAAAAACTGTTTTTT
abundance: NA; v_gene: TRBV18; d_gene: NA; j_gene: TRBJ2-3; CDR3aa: CASSNPGPESDTQYF; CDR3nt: TGTGCCAGCTCAAATCCGGGACCCGAATCAGATACGCAGTATTTT
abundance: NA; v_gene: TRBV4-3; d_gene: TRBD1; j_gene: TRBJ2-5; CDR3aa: CASSQDSTGKGETQYF; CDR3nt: TGCGCCAGCAGCCAAGACTCGACAGGGAAGGGGGAGACCCAGTACTTC
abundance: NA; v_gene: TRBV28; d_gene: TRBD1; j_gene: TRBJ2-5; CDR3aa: CASSSHGQAEETQYF; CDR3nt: TGTGCCAGCAGTTCACATGGACAGGCTGAAGAGACCCAGTACTTC
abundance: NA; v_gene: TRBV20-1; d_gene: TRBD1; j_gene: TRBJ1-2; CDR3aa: CSASIRTGGNYGYTF; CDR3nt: TGCAGTGCTTCAATCCGGACAGGGGGTAACTATGGCTACACCTTC
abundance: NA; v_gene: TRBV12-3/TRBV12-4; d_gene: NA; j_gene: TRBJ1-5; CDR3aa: CASSNEVGGIYSNQPQHF; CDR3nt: TGTGCCAGCAGTAACGAGGTCGGGGGGATCTATAGCAATCAGCCCCAGCATTTT
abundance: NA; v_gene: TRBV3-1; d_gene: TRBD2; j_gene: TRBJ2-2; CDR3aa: CASSLTSGPNTGELFF; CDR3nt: TGTGCCAGCAGCCTAACTAGCGGCCCGAACACCGGGGAGCTGTTTTTT
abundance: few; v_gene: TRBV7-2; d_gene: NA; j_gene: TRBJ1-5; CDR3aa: CASSLRTLDQPQHF; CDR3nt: TGTGCCAGCAGCTTACGGACATTAGATCAGCCCCAGCATTTT
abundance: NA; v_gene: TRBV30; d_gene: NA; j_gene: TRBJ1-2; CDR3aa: CAWIQDGFYGYTF; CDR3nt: TGTGCCTGGATCCAGGACGGGTTCTATGGCTACACCTTC
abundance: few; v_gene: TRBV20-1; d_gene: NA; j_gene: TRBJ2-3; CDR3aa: CSARGFGTNTDTQYF; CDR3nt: TGCAGTGCTAGAGGCTTCGGGACCAACACAGATACGCAGTATTTT
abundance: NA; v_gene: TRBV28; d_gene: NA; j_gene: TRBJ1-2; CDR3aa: CASSPPQGYGYTF; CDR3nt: TGTGCCAGCAGTCCCCCTCAGGGCTATGGCTACACCTTC
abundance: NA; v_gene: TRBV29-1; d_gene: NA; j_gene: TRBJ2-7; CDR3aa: CSVGGGQALRQYF; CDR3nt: TGCAGCGTTGGGGGGGGGCAAGCTCTGCGGCAGTACTTC
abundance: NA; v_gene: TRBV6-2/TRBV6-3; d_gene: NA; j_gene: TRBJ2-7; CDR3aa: CASSYSRGAKPTEEQYF; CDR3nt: TGTGCCAGCAGTTACTCGAGGGGAGCGAAACCTACGGAGGAGCAGTACTTC
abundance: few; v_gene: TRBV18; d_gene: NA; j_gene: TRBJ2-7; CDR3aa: CASSPGRAAYEQYF; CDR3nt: TGTGCCAGCTCACCAGGGCGGGCTGCCTACGAGCAGTACTTC
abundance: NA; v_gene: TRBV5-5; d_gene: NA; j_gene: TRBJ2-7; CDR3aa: CASSWRFGIGYEQYF; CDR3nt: TGTGCCAGCAGCTGGCGGTTTGGGATTGGCTACGAGCAGTACTTC